This passage covers 26 T cell receptor beta chains from one sample sequenced in a study of blood T cell repertoires in COVID-19. Measured with immunoSEQ multiplex PCR; TCRdb has only the in-frame clones, and not every one. The sample shows 380,000 or so clones, approximately 88% of them seen only once. The sample taken for sequencing was peripheral blood. The source is a man aged 35 to 55 with acute or convalescent COVID-19.

This rearrangement joins TRBV28 to TRBJ1-3, with D possibly matching TRBD1 (5 bases). V lost 6 bases to trimming and J lost 2 bases, with 20 bases between them. This CDR3 spans 17 amino acids. Per the germline V gene, CDR1 is MDHEN and CDR2 is SYDVKM. CDR3 DNA sequence: TGTGCCAGCAGCCTACGGGACTCCCGGGTTACTGGAAACACCATATATTTT. It codes for CASSLRDSRVTGNTIYF.

This rearrangement joins TRBV14 to TRBJ1-2; tentative D call: TRBD1 (5 bases). Germline V gene data show CDR1 as SGHDN and CDR2 as FVKESK. The CDR3 consists of 17 residues. V was shortened by 4 bases and J by 1 base, with 19 bases between the two germline ends. The CDR3 DNA sequence: TGTGCCAGCAGCCCACGGGGGACCATAATATATAACTATGGCTACACCTTC. It specifies CASSPRGTIIYNYGYTF.

Here the CDR3 reads CASSLSGGNEQFF. For the CDR3, the DNA is TGTGCCAGCAGTTTAAGTGGGGGGAATGAGCAGTTCTTC. This rearrangement joins TRBV27 to TRBJ2-1; possibly TRBD2 for D (6 bases). CDR3 size: 13 residues. Germline-derived CDR1 and CDR2 are MNHEY and SMNVEV (reference sequence). V was pared by 2 bases and J by 7 bases, with 9 bases between.

Of note for this clone: The sample carries other DNA sequences with the same CDR3. The chain couples TRBV5-1 to TRBJ2-1; the match to TRBD1 covers 9 bases. V shed 4 bases and J 1 base; nucleotides not matched to a gene: 3. In germline, CDR1 is SGHRS, CDR2 YFSETQ. The CDR3 loop spans 15 amino acids. The CDR3 DNA is TGCGCCAGCAGCCCCGGACAGGGGTCCTACAATGAGCAGTTCTTC. Its protein product is CASSPGQGSYNEQFF.

CDR3 DNA sequence: TGTGCCAGTAGTATGTCCGGGACAGCCAATCAGCCCCAGCATTTT. Translated: CASSMSGTANQPQHF. The rearrangement uses TRBV19 and TRBJ1-5; 7 nucleotides line up with TRBD1. In germline, CDR1 is LNHDA, CDR2 SQIVND (reference sequence). The V segment lost 3 bases and the J segment 3 bases; nucleotides outside the gene matches: 5. This CDR3 is built from 15 residues.

The V call is TRBV4-1, the J call TRBJ2-3; no clear D. The CDR3 is 15 amino acids. Trimming shortened V by 0 bases and J by 2 bases, and 9 bases separated the two germline ends. Germline CDR1 MGHRA, CDR2 YSYEKL. The CDR3 DNA reads as TGCGCCAGCAGCCAAGATCAGTACCCCACAGATACGCAGTATTTT. It codes for CASSQDQYPTDTQYF.

This chain uses TRBV7-2 with TRBJ2-7; tentative D call: TRBD2 (5 bases). Per germline, CDR1 SGHTA and CDR2 FQGNSA. Trimming removed 8 bases from V and 7 bases from J, with 18 bases in between. The CDR3 is 13 residues long. This CDR3 is CASQRPGSWEQYF. CDR3 nucleotide sequence: TGTGCCAGCCAAAGGCCGGGGAGTTGGGAGCAGTACTTC.

J is TRBJ1-4 and V is TRBV6-5, with 7 bases matching TRBD1. This CDR3 is built from 13 residues. CDR1 is MNHEY, CDR2 SVGAGI, per germline. J gave up 8 bases and V 7 bases, and 7 bases lay outside the gene matches. CDR3: CASKSGGEEKLFF. The CDR3 DNA reads as TGTGCCAGCAAGTCAGGGGGTGAAGAAAAACTGTTTTTT.

This clone was seen only once. The genes are TRBV28 and TRBJ2-5, with D maybe TRBD1 (5 bases). V was clipped by 5 bases and J by 2 bases, with 18 bases between them. The germline CDR1 and CDR2 sequences are MDHEN and SYDVKM. The CDR3 has 16 amino acids. As DNA, the CDR3 is TGTGCCAGCAGTCCCAGCAGGTCCAGGGCGCAAGAGACCCAGTACTTC. Amino acid sequence: CASSPSRSRAQETQYF.

The J gene is TRBJ2-3, the V gene TRBV11-2; TRBD1 matches at 7 bases. In germline, CDR1 is SGHAT, CDR2 FQNNGV. V was pared by 5 bases and J by 5 bases, with 7 bases of the junction left unmatched. The CDR3 length is 14 residues. For the CDR3, the DNA is TGTGCCAGCAGCCCGGGACAGCCAAGAGATACGCAGTATTTT. The encoded protein is CASSPGQPRDTQYF.

J is TRBJ1-2 and V is TRBV7-2; 11 bases align to TRBD1. V was pared by 6 bases and J by 6 bases, with 12 bases of the junction left unmatched. The CDR3 has 16 residues. Looked up from germline, CDR1 is SGHTA and CDR2 is FQGNSA. This CDR3 reads CASRHTADRGRHGYTF. The DNA for the CDR3 is TGTGCCAGCAGACACACGGCGGACAGGGGGCGTCATGGCTACACCTTC.

The chain joins TRBV6-6 to TRBJ2-5, with 11 bases identical to TRBD2. The V gene end was trimmed by 5 bases and the J gene end by 2 bases; junction bases not matched to a gene: 7. This CDR3 is 16 amino acids long. The germline gives CDR1 MNHNY, CDR2 SVGAGI (reference sequence). The CDR3 coding sequence is TGTGCCAGCAGTCCACGACTAGCGGGGTGGCAAGAGACCCAGTACTTC. Translation gives CASSPRLAGWQETQYF.

V usage is TRBV30 and J usage is TRBJ2-7; weak D call: TRBD2 (6 bases). V was trimmed by 1 base and J by 0 bases, leaving 13 bases between them. Germline assignment: CDR1 GTSNPN and CDR2 SVGIG (reference sequence). This CDR3 is built from 15 residues. CDR3 DNA: TGTGCCTGGAGTGGTGATCGGGAGTTCTCCTACGAGCAGTACTTC. Translated: CAWSGDREFSYEQYF. Drawing the rest from reference TRBV30 and TRBJ2-7, the complete variable domain is SQTIHQWPATLVQPVGSPLSLECTVEGTSNPNLYWYRQAAGRGLQLLFYSVGIGQISSEVPQNLSASRPQDRQFILSSKKLLLSDSGFYLCAWSGDREFSYEQYFGPGTRLTVT.

The V and J genes are TRBV10-2 and TRBJ1-3; TRBD1 agrees at 7 bases. The germline V gene has CDR1 WSHSY and CDR2 SAAADI. This CDR3 contains 15 residues. Trimming at V came to 5 bases and at J to 3 bases, leaving 7 bases not matched to a gene. The CDR3 coding sequence is TGCGCCAGCAGTAAAGACAGGGTTATTGGAAACACCATATATTTT. Amino acids: CASSKDRVIGNTIYF.

V and J are TRBV7-9 and TRBJ2-5; tentatively, D is TRBD1 (7 bases). This CDR3 contains 14 residues. Germline CDR1 is SEHNR and CDR2 is FQNEAQ (reference sequence). Deletions cut 2 bases from V and 5 bases from J, with 12 bases between. CDR3 DNA: TGTGCCAGCAGCTTAAACAGGGGAGGTGAGACCCAGTACTTC. Translating it yields CASSLNRGGETQYF.

The chain recombines TRBV27 with TRBJ2-1; maybe TRBD1 (6 bases). Germline values: CDR1 MNHEY, CDR2 SMNVEV (reference sequence). The V end lost 4 bases, the J end lost 7 bases, and 8 bases lay between the germline ends. The CDR3 spans 12 residues. CDR3 in DNA: TGTGCCAGCAGTTGGGGGCTAAATGAGCAGTTCTTC. As protein: CASSWGLNEQFF.

This chain uses TRBV4-2 with TRBJ1-5; D gene unclear. The V gene lost 4 bases and the J gene lost 2 bases, with 15 bases spanning the gap. Germline V gives CDR1 LGHNA, CDR2 YNFKEQ. The CDR3 runs 16 residues. The CDR3 region is CASSLSGVEGNQPQHF. The CDR3 coding sequence is TGTGCCAGCAGCCTAAGCGGGGTGGAAGGCAATCAGCCCCAGCATTTT.

The V call is TRBV5-4, the J call TRBJ2-2; 13 bases line up with TRBD2. The V and J ends lost 4 bases and 0 bases, in that order; junction bases with no gene match: 12. This CDR3 region has 20 residues. CDR1 is SGHNT, CDR2 YYREEE, per germline (reference sequence). Written as DNA, the CDR3 is TGTGCCAGCAGCCGAGGGATTATGACTAGCGGGAGGCCGAACACCGGGGAGCTGTTTTTT. This translates into CASSRGIMTSGRPNTGELFF.

The rearrangement uses TRBV5-5 and TRBJ1-3; the D is unclear. The CDR3 sequence is 15 residues long. Trimming took 0 bases from V and 1 from J, leaving 8 bases between them. Germline V gene sequence: CDR1 SGHKS, CDR2 YYEKEE (reference sequence). The CDR3 here is CASSLEYSSGNTIYF. CDR3 sequence (DNA): TGTGCCAGCAGCTTGGAGTACTCGTCTGGAAACACCATATATTTT.

The rearrangement joins TRBV7-2 to TRBJ1-2; a possible D gene is TRBD1 (5 bases). This CDR3 comprises 14 residues. The V end was cut by 5 bases, the J end by 4 bases, with 14 bases between. Per germline, CDR1 SGHTA and CDR2 FQGNSA. In DNA form, the CDR3 reads TGTGCCAGCAGCCTAGACAGCCTTTCCTATGGCTACACCTTC. It encodes CASSLDSLSYGYTF.

With respect to this clone: The sample has other DNA sequences that encode this CDR3 too. The chain links TRBV6-5 to TRBJ1-2, with 7 bases matching TRBD1. The ends lost 5 bases at V and 4 bases at J; junction bases unmatched: 7. The CDR3 length is 14 residues. Germline CDR1 MNHEY, CDR2 SVGAGI. CDR3 DNA: TGTGCCAGCAGTAGAGACAGGGCGCCCTATGGCTACACCTTC. Protein sequence: CASSRDRAPYGYTF.

The V and J genes are TRBV3-1 (or the pseudogene TRBV3-2) and TRBJ2-3, with D unclear. The CDR3 loop spans 21 amino acids. The germline V and J ends were trimmed by 2 bases and 0 bases, with 27 bases remaining between them. Germline loops: CDR1 LGHDT, CDR2 YNNKEL (reference sequence). The CDR3 region is CASSQNPPFTHTSLSTDTQYF. Written as DNA, the CDR3 is TGTGCCAGCAGCCAAAACCCTCCTTTTACCCATACTTCCCTAAGCACAGATACGCAGTATTTT.

CDR3 amino acids: CASSPQTSAGDTQYF. In nucleotides, the CDR3 is TGTGCCAGTAGTCCGCAGACTAGCGCTGGGGATACGCAGTATTTT. The rearrangement joins TRBV19 to TRBJ2-3; 8 bases agree with TRBD2. This CDR3 is 15 amino acids long. V trimming: 5 bases; J trimming: 6 bases; junction bases outside the gene matches: 10. Germline values: CDR1 LNHDA, CDR2 SQIVND (reference sequence).

This chain uses TRBV28 with TRBJ1-2; 8 nucleotides align to TRBD1. The trim removed 4 bases at V and 4 bases at J, leaving 11 bases unmatched. The CDR3 is 16 residues long. Germline assignment: CDR1 MDHEN and CDR2 SYDVKM. The CDR3 nucleotides are TGTGCCAGCAGTTCCTACCCCAGGACAGGGACCTATGGCTACACCTTC. Its translation is CASSSYPRTGTYGYTF.

This clone was counted between two and nine times. The rearrangement joins TRBV14 to TRBJ1-3; tentatively, D is TRBD1 (6 bases). CDR3 length: 16 residues. The V gene's germline CDR1 is SGHDN and CDR2 FVKESK. The ends were cut back, 2 bases at V and 4 bases at J, with 15 bases in the middle. The CDR3 DNA is TGTGCCAGCAGCCAAATACCAGGGGTGGCAGGAAACACCATATATTTT. This codes for CASSQIPGVAGNTIYF.

The rearrangement links TRBV4-1 to TRBJ2-1; 8 bases are shared with TRBD2. In germline, CDR1 is MGHRA, CDR2 YSYEKL. The V gene end was trimmed by 5 bases and the J gene end by 2 bases; junction bases not matched to a gene: 8. The CDR3 has 16 residues. The CDR3 here is CASSYKKLAAYNEQFF. The CDR3 DNA sequence: TGCGCCAGCAGCTATAAGAAACTAGCGGCCTACAATGAGCAGTTCTTC.